The subject of this entry is one TCR beta chain. Its antigen is unknown. The table came from immunoSEQ multiplex PCR; TCRdb's copy has only in-frame clones and leaves some out. The sample includes about 460,000 clones, 80% to 90% of them seen just once. These data belong to a study of Ad26.COV2.S vaccination and SARS-CoV-2 variants. Overall study: By the intramuscular route, Ad26.COV2.S was given once, or twice 56 days apart.

The treatment denotes: some 20 received Ad26.COV2.S at low or high dose, single or two shots; roughly 5 received placebo; per-sample allocation not given. Sampling occurred on day 63 after the first vaccine or placebo injection. Broader study findings: Considerable breadth of spike-specific CD8+ and CD4+ T cell responses has reportedly been documented following vaccination.

This receptor was obtained from a person between 18 and 59 years old who received the Ad26.COV2.S COVID-19 vaccine or a placebo. The source was peripheral blood, collected in a trial of Ad26.COV2.S vaccine versus placebo.

CDR3 sequence (DNA): TGTGCCAGCAGGACTAGCGCCACCTACAATGAGCAGTTCTTC. Translating gives CASRTSATYNEQFF. V is TRBV28 and J is TRBJ2-1, with 8 bases lining up with TRBD2. The V segment lost 6 bases and the J segment 2 bases; nucleotides outside the gene matches: 3. This CDR3 is built from 14 residues. Germline V CDR1 and CDR2: MDHEN, SYDVKM.